The text below deals with one T cell receptor (beta chain). The antigen remains undetermined. A multiplex PCR was run with 60 Vbeta primers and 13 Jbeta primers. The method was immunoSEQ multiplex PCR; TCRdb's version includes in-frame clones alone and lacks a portion of them. The sample totals 150,000 to 200,000 clones; its top ten clones hold under 2.5%. The data stem from a study of cytomegalovirus exposure and HLA in healthy donors. Study-wide points: Earlier findings revealed that most TCR beta V segments proved productive either about 87% or about 30% of the time.

The length of the CDR3 is 14 residues. The V end lost 2 bases, the J end lost 2 bases, and 7 bases lay between the germline ends. The V gene's germline CDR1 is SGHRS and CDR2 YFSETQ. The V and J genes are TRBV5-1 and TRBJ1-4; tentative D call: TRBD1 (6 bases). The sequence derives from a man aged 25 to 40 in good health and CMV-seronegative. The material sequenced was PBMCs. The CDR3 is CASSFRGTNEKLFF. The CDR3 DNA follows: TGCGCCAGCAGCTTCAGGGGTACTAATGAAAAACTGTTTTTT.